These 2 T cell receptor beta chains originate from one sample sequenced in a study of shared clonotypes between healthy human individuals. Profiling relied on immunoSEQ multiplex PCR, and the TCRdb table lists in-frame clones only, not all of them. The repertoire includes 2 million to 3 million clones, 80% to 95% of them detected once, and 0.36% sits in the top ten. The sequenced material came from naive CD4+ T cells from PBMCs. As for subset: CD45RA+ positively selected. The origin of the receptors is a man between 18 and 29 years old in good health. Some clones in this sample may be carry-over from other donors' samples.

Concerning this clone itself: One end of the junction varies from germline; a read error may be responsible. The chain is built from TRBV5-1 and TRBJ2-5; the match to TRBD1 covers 9 bases. The CDR3 consists of 14 residues. Germline V lookup: CDR1 SGHRS, CDR2 YFSETQ. The CDR3 DNA reads as TGCGCCAGCACCTTGGGGACAGGGAGCGAGACCCAGTACTTC. This sequence encodes CASTLGTGSETQYF. Full variable domain (rest looked up from reference TRBV5-1 and TRBJ2-5): KAGVTQTPRYLIKTRGQQVTLSCSPISGHRSVSWYQQTPGQGLQFLFEYFSETQRNKGNFPGRFSGRQFSNSRSEMNVSTLELGDSALYLCASTLGTGSETQYFGPGTRLLVL.

V is TRBV2 and J is TRBJ1-2; 7 nucleotides align to TRBD1. V shed 8 bases and J 5 bases; nucleotides not matched to a gene: 8. Germline CDR1 is SNHLY and CDR2 is FYNNEI. This CDR3 has 13 residues. CDR3 DNA sequence: TGTGCCAGCGATGAAGGGGGCAAATATGGCTACACCTTC. It is translated as CASDEGGKYGYTF.